The next 32 T cell receptor beta chains were all read from a single sample in a study of blood T cell repertoires in COVID-19. Clones were sequenced by immunoSEQ multiplex PCR, and TCRdb holds only the in-frame ones, with some missing. The data contain around 46,000 clones, roughly 86% of them seen just once; the ten biggest clones take up about 16%. The sample taken for sequencing was peripheral blood. The origin of the receptors is a man aged 55 to 69 with active or convalescent COVID-19.

The chain combines TRBV12-3 or TRBV12-4 with TRBJ1-5; possibly TRBD1 for D (5 bases). The V end was cut by 6 bases, the J end by 7 bases, with 13 bases between. This CDR3 contains 13 residues. For the CDR3, the DNA is TGTGCCAGCAGGCCAGGGTTGCGGCAGCCCCAGCATTTT. Encoded protein: CASRPGLRQPQHF.

The chain couples TRBV18 to TRBJ1-1, with D possibly TRBD1 on 5 matching bases. In germline, CDR1 is KGHSH, CDR2 LQKENI. The V end lost 0 bases, the J end lost 0 bases, and 11 bases lay between the germline ends. The CDR3 loop spans 16 amino acids. CDR3 residues: CASSPPQGTMNTEAFF. CDR3 in DNA: TGTGCCAGCTCACCACCTCAGGGAACCATGAACACTGAAGCTTTCTTT.

The chain has TRBV16 and TRBJ2-7, with D possibly TRBD2 on 5 matching bases. Germline V gene data show CDR1 as KGHSY and CDR2 as FQNENV. Trimming left V 5 bases short and J 2 bases short, with 19 bases between. The CDR3 runs 16 residues. The CDR3 DNA reads TGTGCCAGCAGCGCGGCTAGCCTTCCTAGGGCCTACGAGCAGTACTTC. Translation gives CASSAASLPRAYEQYF.

The chain combines TRBV28 with TRBJ1-1, with D possibly matching TRBD1 (5 bases). This CDR3 has 15 residues. CDR1 MDHEN and CDR2 SYDVKM come from the germline V gene. V shed 5 bases and J shed 3 bases, with 16 bases lying between them. The CDR3 DNA follows: TGTGCCAGCAGTCTGGGAGGGGCGGTGGACACTGAAGCTTTCTTT. Its translation is CASSLGGAVDTEAFF. Supplemented by reference TRBV28 and TRBJ1-1, the full variable domain reads DVKVTQSSRYLVKRTGEKVFLECVQDMDHENMFWYRQDPGLGLRLIYFSYDVKMKEKGDIPEGYSVSREKKERFSLILESASTNQTSMYLCASSLGGAVDTEAFFGQGTRLTVV.

This clone was recorded only once. The CDR3 spells CASSFSPGQGDLFYGYTF. Written as DNA, the CDR3 is TGTGCCAGCAGTTTCAGCCCGGGACAGGGAGACCTCTTTTATGGCTACACCTTC. V and J are TRBV11-2 and TRBJ1-2, with TRBD1 matching 9 bases. Germline V CDR1 and CDR2: SGHAT, FQNNGV. The junction had 19 bases not matched to a gene; V was cut back by 6 bases and J by 5 bases. The CDR3 totals 18 residues.

The rearrangement uses TRBV5-4 and TRBJ1-2, with D maybe TRBD1 (6 bases). CDR1 SGHNT and CDR2 YYREEE come from the germline V gene (reference sequence). The CDR3 covers 16 residues. V dropped 2 bases and J dropped 7 bases, with 21 bases sitting between them. In DNA form, the CDR3 reads TGTGCCAGCAGCTTACCCTCGACAGGCGCCTCTGGTGGCTACACCTTC. It yields the protein CASSLPSTGASGGYTF.

The chain uses TRBV6-2 or TRBV6-3 and TRBJ2-1; a weak D match, TRBD1 (5 bases). Trimming pared 4 bases from V and 8 bases from J, leaving 6 bases between. Germline CDR1 and CDR2: MNHEY and SVGEGT. CDR3 size: 11 residues. The CDR3 spells CASSSRDEQFF. CDR3 bases: TGTGCCAGCAGTTCCAGGGATGAGCAGTTCTTC.

The chain couples TRBV28 to TRBJ1-2, with a tentative D call TRBD1 (6 bases). V was clipped by 9 bases and J by 5 bases, with 13 bases between them. Germline V lookup: CDR1 MDHEN, CDR2 SYDVKM. The CDR3 sequence is 12 residues long. The CDR3 sequence: CASSDSIYGYTF. DNA of the CDR3: TGTGCCAGTTCGGACAGTATTTATGGCTACACCTTC.

The rearrangement uses TRBV30 and TRBJ2-5; D remains ambiguous. Trimming took 1 base from V and 7 from J, leaving 10 bases between them. This CDR3 has 12 residues. Germline-derived CDR1 and CDR2 are GTSNPN and SVGIG (reference sequence). CDR3 sequence (DNA): TGTGCCTGGAGTGGTAGAGATGTGACCCAGTACTTC. Amino acid sequence: CAWSGRDVTQYF.

The V and J genes are TRBV2 and TRBJ1-2; 10 bases are a match to TRBD1. CDR3 length: 15 amino acids. The germline V gene has CDR1 SNHLY and CDR2 FYNNEI. V lost 6 bases to trimming and J lost 4 bases; unmatched junction nucleotides: 8. DNA for the CDR3: TGTGCCAGCAGACCGGGACAGGGGTTGGTCTATGGCTACACCTTC. Its translation: CASRPGQGLVYGYTF.

The chain joins TRBV2 to TRBJ1-1, with D uncertain. The CDR3 is made up of 12 amino acids. CDR1 and CDR2 from the germline V gene are SNHLY and FYNNEI. The V end was cut by 4 bases, the J end by 4 bases, with 7 bases between. The CDR3 DNA follows: TGTGCCAGCAGTGGTAGTATCACTGAAGCTTTCTTT. This gives the protein CASSGSITEAFF.

The chain joins TRBV27 to TRBJ1-2, with D unclear. The CDR3 loop spans 13 amino acids. Germline values: CDR1 MNHEY, CDR2 SMNVEV (reference sequence). With 6 bases removed from V and 3 bases from J, the gap between germline ends came to 11 bases. CDR3 DNA sequence: TGTGCCAGCAGAGAAGACGGGGACTATGGCTACACCTTC. It translates to CASREDGDYGYTF.

The J gene is TRBJ1-1, the V gene TRBV5-1; D gene ambiguous. Trimming cost V 0 bases and J 0 bases, with 6 bases left between them. Germline CDR1 is SGHRS and CDR2 is YFSETQ. The CDR3 extends over 14 amino acids. The CDR3 coding sequence is TGCGCCAGCAGCTTGGACGGGATGAACACTGAAGCTTTCTTT. It codes for CASSLDGMNTEAFF.

V usage is TRBV5-1 and J usage is TRBJ1-3; 8 bases line up with TRBD1. There are 14 residues in the CDR3. Germline values: CDR1 SGHRS, CDR2 YFSETQ. V trimming: 4 bases; J trimming: 5 bases; junction bases outside the gene matches: 5. CDR3 sequence (DNA): TGCGCCAGCAGCGCCGACAGGGGTAGAAACACCATATATTTT. Translating it yields CASSADRGRNTIYF.

The chain couples TRBV3-1 (or the pseudogene TRBV3-2) to TRBJ1-3; perhaps TRBD1 as D (5 bases). The V gene's germline CDR1 is LGHDT and CDR2 YNNKEL (reference sequence). The ends were cut back, 1 base at V and 8 bases at J, with 9 bases in the middle. The CDR3 sequence is 13 residues long. The CDR3 DNA reads as TGTGCCAGCAGCCAAGGACAGACGGACACCATATATTTT. Residues: CASSQGQTDTIYF.

This clone appeared a single time. The J gene is TRBJ1-1, the V gene TRBV7-9; the match to TRBD1 covers 9 bases. Germline V gene sequence: CDR1 SEHNR, CDR2 FQNEAQ (reference sequence). The V gene end was trimmed by 3 bases and the J gene end by 0 bases; junction bases not matched to a gene: 5. This CDR3 is 16 amino acids long. CDR3 coding DNA: TGTGCCAGCAGCTTCCCGGGACAGGGTATGAACACTGAAGCTTTCTTT. As protein: CASSFPGQGMNTEAFF.

The chain carries TRBV30 and TRBJ2-4; 8 bases are shared with TRBD1. The CDR3 is made up of 14 amino acids. The V and J ends lost 0 bases and 8 bases, in that order; junction bases with no gene match: 6. Germline-derived CDR1 and CDR2 are GTSNPN and SVGIG (reference sequence). The CDR3 region is CAWSVGRGLDIQYF. The DNA for the CDR3 is TGTGCCTGGAGTGTGGGCAGGGGGCTAGACATTCAGTACTTC.

This clone was found once. The chain links TRBV11-3 to TRBJ2-1; TRBD2 matches 7 bases. Unmatched junction bases numbered 4, after V lost 5 bases and J lost 0 bases. From germline, CDR1 is SGHNT and CDR2 YENEEA. The CDR3 has 15 amino acids. This chain's CDR3 is CASSISGVSYNEQFF. CDR3 bases: TGTGCCAGCAGCATAAGCGGGGTCTCCTACAATGAGCAGTTCTTC.

V gene TRBV6-6 combines with J gene TRBJ2-3; 8 bases are shared with TRBD2. Germline V gene sequence: CDR1 MNHNY, CDR2 SVGAGI (reference sequence). There are 15 residues in the CDR3. The ends lost 5 bases at V and 4 bases at J; junction bases unmatched: 8. The CDR3 nucleotides are TGTGCCAGCAGTCCGGGACTAGGGGGGTCAGATACGCAGTATTTT. Protein sequence: CASSPGLGGSDTQYF.

The CDR3 sequence is CASPNGDILNYGYTF. CDR3 bases: TGTGCCAGCCCCAATGGGGACATACTTAACTATGGCTACACCTTC. The chain couples TRBV2 to TRBJ1-2, with D tentatively TRBD1 (6 bases). Germline V CDR1 and CDR2: SNHLY, FYNNEI. CDR3 length equals 15 residues. Trimming removed 8 bases from V and 1 base from J, with 17 bases in between. The full variable domain, with the rest looked up from reference TRBV2 and TRBJ1-2, is EPEVTQTPSHQVTQMGQEVILRCVPISNHLYFYWYRQILGQKVEFLVSFYNNEISEKSEIFDDQFSVERPDGSNFTLKIRSTKLEDSAMYFCASPNGDILNYGYTFGSGTRLTVV.

In DNA form, the CDR3 reads TGTGCCAGTAGTATGCGAGGGATAGGGTATGAGCAGTTCTTC. It translates to CASSMRGIGYEQFF. The chain has TRBV19 and TRBJ2-1, with a weak D call TRBD2 (5 bases). This CDR3 comprises 14 residues. Trimming took off 3 bases at V and 8 bases at J, with 14 bases between the two ends. CDR1 and CDR2 from the germline V gene are LNHDA and SQIVND (reference sequence).

The rearrangement joins TRBV7-9 to TRBJ2-7; 10 bases line up with TRBD1. V dropped 4 bases and J dropped 3; count of bases not matched to a gene: 3. CDR1 and CDR2 (germline): SEHNR, FQNEAQ (reference sequence). The CDR3 sequence is 14 residues long. The CDR3 loop is CASSWDRGSYEQYF. CDR3 coding DNA: TGTGCCAGCAGCTGGGACAGGGGTAGCTACGAGCAGTACTTC.

V and J are TRBV5-1 and TRBJ2-6; D is possibly TRBD1 (6 bases). Looked up from germline, CDR1 is SGHRS and CDR2 is YFSETQ. The CDR3 extends over 17 amino acids. Trimming took 1 base from V and 2 from J, leaving 13 bases between them. Written as DNA, the CDR3 is TGCGCCAGCAGCTTGTTATTTCAGGGGACTGGGGCCAACGTCCTGACTTTC. Its protein is CASSLLFQGTGANVLTF.

The CDR3 protein is CASSDRGQGLDGYTF. CDR3 coding DNA: TGTGCCAGTAGTGATCGGGGACAGGGCTTAGATGGCTACACCTTC. The gene calls are TRBV19 and TRBJ1-2, with 9 bases that match TRBD1. The trim removed 5 bases at V and 6 bases at J, leaving 10 bases unmatched. This CDR3 is built from 15 residues. Germline CDR1 is LNHDA and CDR2 is SQIVND (reference sequence).

The chain carries TRBV14 and TRBJ1-3; the D is unclear. The CDR3 contains 12 residues. Trimming took off 3 bases at V and 4 bases at J, with 4 bases between the two ends. CDR1 and CDR2 from the germline V gene are SGHDN and FVKESK. The CDR3 protein is CASSHVGNTIYF. DNA of the CDR3: TGTGCCAGCAGCCACGTCGGAAACACCATATATTTT. Full variable domain (remainder filled in from reference TRBV14 and TRBJ1-3): EAGVTQFPSHSVIEKGQTVTLRCDPISGHDNLYWYRRVMGKEIKFLLHFVKESKQDESGMPNNRFLAERTGGTYSTLKVQPAELEDSGVYFCASSHVGNTIYFGEGSWLTVV.

The chain has TRBV7-3 and TRBJ2-3; D is possibly TRBD1 (5 bases). CDR3 length: 14 residues. The V and J ends lost 4 bases and 5 bases respectively, with 13 bases between them. Germline values: CDR1 SGHTA, CDR2 FQGTGA. The CDR3, as DNA: TGTGCCAGCAGCTCGGCAGGGCATGGAGATACGCAGTATTTT. As protein: CASSSAGHGDTQYF.

V usage is TRBV5-4 and J usage is TRBJ1-1, with D possibly being TRBD1 (5 bases). CDR3 length: 13 residues. Germline assignment: CDR1 SGHNT and CDR2 YYREEE (reference sequence). V gave up 1 base and J gave up 2 bases, with 6 bases separating them. The CDR3 region is CASSLQGNTEAFF. CDR3 sequence (DNA): TGTGCCAGCAGCTTGCAGGGAAACACTGAAGCTTTCTTT. The full variable domain, its missing parts supplied by reference TRBV5-4 and TRBJ1-1, is ETGVTQSPTHLIKTRGQQVTLRCSSQSGHNTVSWYQQALGQGPQFIFQYYREEENGRGNFPPRFSGLQFPNYSSELNVNALELDDSALYLCASSLQGNTEAFFGQGTRLTVV.

V and J are TRBV5-1 and TRBJ2-2; the D is unclear. The V end was cut by 0 bases, the J end by 0 bases, with 6 bases between. From germline, CDR1 is SGHRS and CDR2 YFSETQ. This CDR3 is built from 15 residues. CDR3 residues: CASSLVGSNTGELFF. The CDR3 nucleotides are TGCGCCAGCAGCTTGGTTGGCTCGAACACCGGGGAGCTGTTTTTT. The entire variable domain, with the rest obtained from reference TRBV5-1 and TRBJ2-2, is as follows: KAGVTQTPRYLIKTRGQQVTLSCSPISGHRSVSWYQQTPGQGLQFLFEYFSETQRNKGNFPGRFSGRQFSNSRSEMNVSTLELGDSALYLCASSLVGSNTGELFFGEGSRLTVL.

This clone occurred once. This sequence joins TRBV5-1 and TRBJ1-1, with 9 nucleotides matching TRBD1. This CDR3 contains 14 residues. V gave up 3 bases and J gave up 7 bases; unmatched junction bases: 7. Germline V gives CDR1 SGHRS, CDR2 YFSETQ. The CDR3 is CASSSTGGQVEAFF. CDR3 DNA sequence: TGCGCCAGCAGCTCTACAGGGGGCCAGGTTGAAGCTTTCTTT.

V is TRBV20-1 and J is TRBJ1-1; the match to TRBD1 covers 8 bases. V was clipped by 3 bases and J by 3 bases; unmatched bases: 12. The CDR3 has 16 residues. Germline V lookup: CDR1 DFQATT, CDR2 SNEGSKA (reference sequence). CDR3 sequence reads: CSASKAGGVLDTEAFF. CDR3 nucleotides: TGCAGTGCTAGTAAGGCAGGGGGCGTGTTGGACACTGAAGCTTTCTTT.

The chain uses TRBV3-1 (or the pseudogene TRBV3-2) and TRBJ2-3, with TRBD2 matching 7 bases. V was clipped by 4 bases and J by 2 bases; unmatched bases: 9. The germline gives CDR1 LGHDT, CDR2 YNNKEL (reference sequence). The CDR3 contains 16 residues. CDR3 coding DNA: TGTGCCAGCAGCCGAGCTAGCGGTTCGAACACAGATACGCAGTATTTT. Translating it yields CASSRASGSNTDTQYF.

The chain couples TRBV10-3 to TRBJ2-3; weak D call: TRBD1 (5 bases). The V end was cut by 0 bases, the J end by 0 bases, with 10 bases between. The CDR3 is made up of 16 amino acids. Germline values: CDR1 ENHRY, CDR2 SYGVKD. In DNA, the CDR3 is TGTGCCATCAGTGAGTCTTCGGCAGGGAGCACAGATACGCAGTATTTT. This codes for CAISESSAGSTDTQYF.